This T cell receptor beta chain was sequenced in a study of Tregs in tolerant kidney transplant recipients. General study findings and limits: The small number of patients limits these findings pending further validation.

The table came from immunoSEQ multiplex PCR; TCRdb's copy has only in-frame clones and leaves some out. The sample includes 100,000 to 150,000 clones, 85% to 95% of them seen just once. Notes on this clone: Antigen unknown.

The CDR3 is made up of 14 amino acids. J was trimmed by 8 bases and V by 5 bases; bases with no gene match: 8. CDR1 and CDR2 from the germline V gene are SEHNR and FQNEAQ (reference sequence). The specimen sequenced was CD4+ T cells from blood. This sequence joins TRBV7-9 and TRBJ2-3; 9 nucleotides line up with TRBD2. This clonotype originated in a human donor in good health. CDR3 region: CASSLRLAEGTQYF. CDR3 nucleotide sequence: TGTGCCAGCAGCCTCCGACTAGCGGAGGGTACGCAGTATTTT.